The T cell receptor beta chain described here comes from a study of T cell clusters in autoimmune cytopenias. TRB was amplified by touch-down multiplex PCR, primer pools A and B combined. From its re-call of the multiplex PCR reads, TCRdb lists each CDR3 protein once, without DNA. Its clone listing holds 580 or so distinct CDR3 sequences. TRB amplification used approximately 270 ng of peripheral blood genomic DNA. Broader study findings: Clustering suggested that physiological T cell clusters were missing in primary autoimmune cytopenia patients. Comparing secondary cytopenia with chronic lymphocytic leukemia showed no cluster-lack signature, apparently masked by lymphoma repertoire. The T cell clusters were defined only in silico, without experimental functional validation. Exclusive TRB clusters were about 3-fold more numerous in healthy donors than in active autoimmune hepatitis.

Germline lookup yields CDR1 DFQATT and CDR2 SNEGSKA (reference sequence). The CDR3 is 13 residues long. This clonotype registers medium-sized by frequency. What it binds is not known. The sequence came from a human donor with an autoimmune cytopenia or autoimmune hepatitis (not recorded which). Sequenced: peripheral blood. The chain uses TRBV20-1 and TRBJ2-7. CDR3 sequence: CSARDSLTYEQYF.